Following are 22 T cell receptor beta chains from one sample sequenced in a study of regulatory T cells in long-lasting Graves disease. Documented time point: newly diagnosed GD, antithyroid drugs for less than 3 months. The TCR library was made from RNA extracted from PBMCs. iRepertoire HTBI primers and Arm-PCR of CDR3 regions built TCR beta libraries. TCRdb ran MiXCR on the multiplex PCR reads and lists one entry per CDR3 protein. In the table there are roughly 260,000 distinct CDR3 sequences, 15% to 20% of which are singletons. Another study also made use of these data, one on T cells in Graves' hyperthyroidism and ophthalmopathy.

Source: peripheral blood mononuclear cells (PBMCs), taken at new diagnosis, from a patient treated with antithyroid drugs. The receptors here all came from a woman between 25 and 40 years old with Graves disease.

As concerns this clonotype: This could be a read error, since a much larger clone is one nucleotide away. This rearrangement joins TRBV7-9 to TRBJ2-5; D unresolved. Trimming removed 3 bases from V and 1 base from J, with 15 bases in between. The CDR3 is made up of 16 amino acids. Per the germline V gene, CDR1 is SEHNR and CDR2 is FQNEAQ (reference sequence). For the CDR3, the DNA is TGTGCCAGCAGCTTCGTGGTAACTGGTTTCCAAGAGACCCAGTACTTC. As protein: CASSFVVTGFQETQYF.

Many counts were recorded for this clonotype. The V and J genes are TRBV12-3 or TRBV12-4 and TRBJ1-4; no firm D call. V was clipped by 4 bases and J by 1 base, with 7 bases between them. This CDR3 is 14 amino acids long. CDR3 DNA sequence: TGTGCCAGCAGTTCTCTTGGAACTAATGAAAAACTGTTTTTT. This codes for CASSSLGTNEKLFF.

A word on this clonotype: A read error likely explains this, since a far larger clone differs by one base. This chain connects TRBV11-2 to TRBJ2-2, with TRBD2 matching over 8 bases. J gave up 0 bases and V 7 bases, and 7 bases lay outside the gene matches. Germline CDR1 SGHAT, CDR2 FQNNGV. The CDR3 covers 16 residues. The CDR3 DNA reads as TGTGCCAGCAAAGATGCGGGGGGAACGAACACCGGGGAGCTGTTTTTT. It specifies CASKDAGGTNTGELFF.

The chain couples TRBV2 to TRBJ1-1; TRBD1 is a possible D gene (5 bases). The length of the CDR3 is 16 residues. Trimming left V 7 bases short and J 1 base short, with 19 bases between. Germline values: CDR1 SNHLY, CDR2 FYNNEI. This CDR3 reads CASKERTLGGNTEAFF. CDR3 sequence (DNA): TGTGCCAGCAAAGAACGGACCCTGGGGGGGAACACTGAAGCTTTCTTT.

Only a few counts were recorded for this clonotype. The V gene is TRBV7-9, the J gene TRBJ1-2; weak D call: TRBD1 (6 bases). The CDR3 runs to 13 residues. V gave up 7 bases and J gave up 8 bases, with 17 bases separating them. Germline-derived CDR1 and CDR2 are SEHNR and FQNEAQ (reference sequence). CDR3 sequence (DNA): TGTGCCAGCATCCTATCAGGGGCCCGCGGCTACACCTTC. It encodes CASILSGARGYTF. Variable domain in full (rest from reference TRBV7-9 and TRBJ1-2): DTGVSQNPRHKITKRGQNVTFRCDPISEHNRLYWYRQTLGQGPEFLTYFQNEAQLEKSRLLSDRFSAERPKGSFSTLEIQRTEQGDSAMYLCASILSGARGYTFGSGTRLTVV.

This clonotype was recorded many times. The V call is TRBV7-2, the J call TRBJ2-2, with D perhaps TRBD2 (6 bases). V dropped 8 bases and J dropped 2 bases, with 9 bases sitting between them. This CDR3 contains 13 residues. Germline CDR1 is SGHTA and CDR2 is FQGNSA. CDR3 sequence: CASGGLNTGELFF. The CDR3, as DNA: TGTGCCAGCGGAGGGCTAAACACCGGGGAGCTGTTTTTT.

Many counts were recorded for this clonotype. This chain uses TRBV18 with TRBJ1-6; D not certain. The CDR3 consists of 15 residues. Trimming took 1 base from V and 8 from J, leaving 12 bases between them. The germline V gene has CDR1 KGHSH and CDR2 LQKENI. CDR3 sequence: CASSPQQVGDSPLHF. The CDR3 nucleotides read TGTGCCAGCTCACCACAGCAGGTTGGAGATTCACCCCTCCACTTT.

In this sample, this clonotype turned up many times. The rearrangement uses TRBV7-9 and TRBJ2-5, with TRBD1 as a possible D gene (6 bases). This CDR3 has 14 amino acids. CDR1 is SEHNR and CDR2 is FQNEAQ in the germline V gene (reference sequence). V lost 5 bases and J lost 2, with 12 bases in between. CDR3 in amino acids: CASSAGGQQETQYF. The CDR3 DNA is TGTGCCAGCAGCGCTGGCGGACAGCAAGAGACCCAGTACTTC.

The sample holds many counts of this clonotype. This chain connects TRBV2 to TRBJ2-5; D tentatively reads TRBD1 or TRBD2 (5 bases each). V was shortened by 6 bases and J by 5 bases, with 16 bases between the two germline ends. This CDR3 has 14 amino acids. Germline CDR1 and CDR2: SNHLY and FYNNEI. CDR3 protein: CASSRDQGRETQYF. As DNA, the CDR3 is TGTGCCAGCAGCCGGGACCAGGGACGGGAGACCCAGTACTTC.

This clonotype was recorded at least ten times. CDR3 loop: CASSLADAWGTEAFF. In DNA form, the CDR3 reads TGTGCCAGCAGTTTAGCCGACGCCTGGGGGACTGAAGCTTTCTTT. The rearrangement links TRBV12-3 or TRBV12-4 to TRBJ1-1; a weak D match, TRBD1 (5 bases). The V and J ends lost 0 bases and 5 bases respectively, with 13 bases between them. This CDR3 has 15 residues.

This chain connects TRBV12-3 or TRBV12-4 to TRBJ2-5; TRBD2 matches at 10 bases. Losses at the gene ends were 1 base for V and 5 bases for J; bases not matched to a gene: 10. The CDR3 spans 17 residues. The CDR3 bases are TGTGCCAGCAGTTTAGGGGGAGCGGGAGGGCCTAGGGAGACCCAGTACTTC. Its protein is CASSLGGAGGPRETQYF.

V gene TRBV29-1 combines with J gene TRBJ1-1; the match to TRBD1 covers 8 bases. This CDR3 is 12 amino acids long. V was pared by 7 bases and J by 10 bases, with 11 bases of the junction left unmatched. Germline assignment: CDR1 SQVTM and CDR2 ANQGSEA. CDR3 sequence: CSATGGRFGAFF. The CDR3 coding sequence is TGCAGCGCCACAGGGGGTAGGTTTGGAGCTTTCTTT.

Ten or more counts support this clonotype. The rearrangement uses TRBV20-1 and TRBJ2-1, with TRBD1 matching 8 bases. Trimming at V came to 6 bases and at J to 3 bases, leaving 13 bases not matched to a gene. Germline loops: CDR1 DFQATT, CDR2 SNEGSKA (reference sequence). The CDR3 spans 16 residues. The CDR3 sequence is CSAPPTQGGLYNEQFF. The CDR3 bases are TGCAGTGCCCCCCCCACACAGGGGGGTCTCTACAATGAGCAGTTCTTC.

This chain connects TRBV4-1 to TRBJ2-7; TRBD1 matches 7 bases. CDR3 length equals 14 residues. Germline V gene lookup returns CDR1 MGHRA and CDR2 YSYEKL. V trimming: 4 bases; J trimming: 4 bases; junction bases outside the gene matches: 7. The CDR3 region is CASSPGTVDYEQYF. The CDR3 nucleotides are TGCGCCAGCAGCCCCGGGACAGTCGATTACGAGCAGTACTTC.

This clonotype was picked up many times. This CDR3 is CASSEWAGDYGYTF. The DNA for the CDR3 is TGTGCCAGCAGTGAATGGGCAGGCGACTATGGCTACACCTTC. V gene TRBV6-1 combines with J gene TRBJ1-2; D is ambiguous. Germline CDR1 reads MNHNS; CDR2 reads SASEGT. The CDR3 spans 14 residues. V was cut by 2 bases and J by 3 bases, with 10 bases left in between.

Points on this clonotype: A read error is possible here, since a much larger clone lies one base away. V gene TRBV5-1 combines with J gene TRBJ2-3, with D unclear. Germline V CDR1 and CDR2: SGHRS, YFSETQ. The CDR3 is 13 residues long. The CDR3 reads CVSSSSSTDTQYF. The CDR3 DNA is TGCGTCAGCAGCTCCAGCAGCACAGATACGCAGTATTTT.

This clonotype was detected many times. In DNA form, the CDR3 reads TGTGCCAGCAGAAGGACACCTGACTCTGGAAACACCATATATTTT. It is translated as CASRRTPDSGNTIYF. V usage is TRBV7-2 and J usage is TRBJ1-3, with D possibly TRBD1 on 5 matching bases. The V gene lost 6 bases and the J gene lost 0 bases, with 12 bases spanning the gap. The CDR3 contains 15 residues. Germline values: CDR1 SGHTA, CDR2 FQGNSA.

In this sample, this clonotype turned up many times. This chain joins TRBV20-1 and TRBJ2-7; maybe TRBD1 (5 bases). Trimming stripped 4 bases from V and 4 bases from J, with 17 bases between. The germline V gene encodes CDR1 DFQATT and CDR2 SNEGSKA (reference sequence). CDR3 length: 14 residues. CDR3 sequence (DNA): TGCAGTGCTATAGTAGGGGCCACCCCGTACGAGCAGTACTTC. Translating gives CSAIVGATPYEQYF.

The sample holds many counts of this clonotype. V usage is TRBV6-2 or TRBV6-3 and J usage is TRBJ1-2; D is unresolved. The CDR3 runs 12 residues. CDR1 is MNHEY and CDR2 is SVGEGT in the germline V gene. V lost 4 bases and J lost 7, with 10 bases in between. Here the CDR3 reads CASSLRGFGYTF. The CDR3 DNA reads TGTGCCAGCAGTTTACGAGGGTTTGGCTACACCTTC.

With regard to this clonotype: A much larger clonotype is one base distant, so this may be a read error. The chain combines TRBV9 with TRBJ2-1, with D tentatively TRBD1 (6 bases). This CDR3 has 13 residues. The V gene lost 4 bases and the J gene lost 9 bases, with 14 bases spanning the gap. CDR1 and CDR2 from the germline V gene are SGDLS and YYNGEE. DNA of the CDR3: TGTGCCAGCAGCTTCCGGGACATGGGTGAGCAGTTCTTC. This translates into CASSFRDMGEQFF.

Ten or more counts support this clonotype. The CDR3 region has the DNA TGCGCCAGCAGCTCCCCACCGAACACTGAAGCTTTCTTT. Encoded protein: CASSSPPNTEAFF. The chain joins TRBV5-1 to TRBJ1-1; D remains unclear. Trimming stripped 3 bases from V and 1 base from J, with 7 bases between. Germline V gives CDR1 SGHRS, CDR2 YFSETQ. The CDR3 length is 13 residues. Filled out from reference TRBV5-1 and TRBJ1-1, the complete variable domain reads KAGVTQTPRYLIKTRGQQVTLSCSPISGHRSVSWYQQTPGQGLQFLFEYFSETQRNKGNFPGRFSGRQFSNSRSEMNVSTLELGDSALYLCASSSPPNTEAFFGQGTRLTVV.

This clonotype was detected many times. The chain recombines TRBV5-1 with TRBJ2-2, with 10 bases identical to TRBD1. This CDR3 has 21 residues. The V gene end was trimmed by 4 bases and the J gene end by 0 bases; junction bases not matched to a gene: 18. Germline CDR1 is SGHRS and CDR2 is YFSETQ. The CDR3 here is CASSPTLGPGQGPSNTGELFF. The CDR3 coding sequence is TGCGCCAGCAGCCCAACGCTGGGGCCGGGACAGGGGCCATCGAACACCGGGGAGCTGTTTTTT. Full variable domain (rest looked up from reference TRBV5-1 and TRBJ2-2): KAGVTQTPRYLIKTRGQQVTLSCSPISGHRSVSWYQQTPGQGLQFLFEYFSETQRNKGNFPGRFSGRQFSNSRSEMNVSTLELGDSALYLCASSPTLGPGQGPSNTGELFFGEGSRLTVL.